Listed here is a single T cell receptor (beta chain). Its antigen is not known. This record comes from a study of early T cells in non-severe SARS-CoV-2 infection. Study summary: Whole-blood bulk RNA, unsorted, was sequenced, and chains were unpaired. General study findings and limits: In VDJdb matching, anti-spike CD8 responses were favored while private and CD4 specificities went missing.

Individually, cDNA molecules had unique molecular identifiers attached to them. TCRdb fed the 5' RACE reads into MiXCR, producing one record per CDR3 protein. The sample shows approximately 30,000 distinct CDR3 sequences, approximately 7.1% of them seen only once. This TCR derives from an adult who was a healthcare worker with PCR-confirmed SARS-CoV-2 infection or an uninfected control (not recorded which). Sequenced material: whole blood, taken at baseline.

The CDR3 sequence: CASSQGTGANVLTF. The CDR3 coding sequence is TGTGCCAGCTCACAGGGGACTGGGGCCAACGTCCTGACTTTC. This chain connects TRBV18 to TRBJ2-6; weak D call: TRBD1 (5 bases). Trimming removed 4 bases at V and 2 bases at J, with 6 bases between. Per the germline V gene, CDR1 is KGHSH and CDR2 is LQKENI. This CDR3 spans 14 amino acids.